These 31 T cell receptor beta chains share one sample of origin, sequenced in a study of spatial heterogeneity in lung cancer (dated by TCRdb to between 2018 and 2021). Interpreted using the paper, the time point label stands for: blood at routine non-recurrence follow-up after resection. The method was 5' RACE. The data were produced on a NextSeq 500. Using fastp trimming at Q25 and MiXCR clonotype assembly, TCRdb reanalyzed the public sequencing data and kept in-frame beta chains. Under each unique CDR3 protein, matching rows form one entry showing the most common genes and DNA. For this sample there are over 85,000 distinct CDR3 sequences; 15% to 20% appear just once. The ten largest clonotypes hold around a fifth of the sample. The specimen comprised PBMCs, sampled at follow-up. Source of these receptors: a male donor with early-stage non-small cell lung cancer.

There are a few counts of this clonotype. The genes are TRBV30 and TRBJ1-5; the D is unclear. V lost 0 bases, J lost 7 bases, and 4 bases lay in between. The CDR3 runs 11 residues. Germline CDR1 and CDR2: GTSNPN and SVGIG (reference sequence). Here the CDR3 reads CAWSVGQPQHF. For the CDR3, the DNA is TGTGCCTGGAGTGTGGGGCAGCCCCAGCATTTT.

This clonotype was counted a few times. The genes are TRBV10-3 and TRBJ2-1; 7 bases map to TRBD2. V was pared by 0 bases and J by 16 bases, with 27 bases of the junction left unmatched. The CDR3 runs to 19 residues. Germline V gene lookup returns CDR1 ENHRY and CDR2 SYGVKD. The CDR3 region is CAISESAASGTYFTMRSFF. Written as DNA, the CDR3 is TGTGCCATCAGTGAGTCGGCGGCTAGCGGTACTTACTTTACAATGAGGTCTTTCTTC.

This chain joins TRBV20-1 and TRBJ2-7, with TRBD1 as a possible D gene (6 bases). The CDR3 has 13 amino acids. CDR1 and CDR2 from the germline V gene are DFQATT and SNEGSKA (reference sequence). Trimming left V 4 bases short and J 3 bases short, with 13 bases between. The CDR3 coding sequence is TGCAGTGCTAAAAGGGGACACAGCTACGAGCAGTACTTC. It translates to CSAKRGHSYEQYF.

The rearrangement uses TRBV11-3 and TRBJ1-2; TRBD1 might be the D (5 bases). CDR1 is SGHNT, CDR2 YENEEA, per germline. This CDR3 is 13 amino acids long. The V gene lost 1 base and the J gene lost 4 bases, with 7 bases spanning the gap. In nucleotides, the CDR3 is TGTGCCAGCAGCTTAGGCGGGGGCTATGGCTACACCTTC. It translates to CASSLGGGYGYTF.

This clonotype was seen a few times. The chain employs TRBV7-9 and TRBJ2-5, with 7 bases that match TRBD1. The length of the CDR3 is 15 residues. Losses at the gene ends were 5 bases for V and 4 bases for J; bases not matched to a gene: 10. Germline assignment: CDR1 SEHNR and CDR2 FQNEAQ (reference sequence). CDR3 region: CASSPKTGIGETQYF. The DNA of the CDR3 is TGTGCCAGCAGCCCTAAGACAGGGATAGGAGAGACCCAGTACTTC.

The chain joins TRBV2 to TRBJ1-2; D perhaps matches TRBD1 (6 bases). This CDR3 spans 14 amino acids. Germline CDR1 SNHLY, CDR2 FYNNEI. The ends were cut back, 5 bases at V and 3 bases at J, with 13 bases in the middle. The CDR3 DNA sequence: TGTGCCAGCAGTTCTCAGGGGTTGGACTATGGCTACACCTTC. Translation: CASSSQGLDYGYTF. Full variable domain (remainder filled in from reference TRBV2 and TRBJ1-2): EPEVTQTPSHQVTQMGQEVILRCVPISNHLYFYWYRQILGQKVEFLVSFYNNEISEKSEIFDDQFSVERPDGSNFTLKIRSTKLEDSAMYFCASSSQGLDYGYTFGSGTRLTVV.

This clonotype came up a few times. This sequence joins TRBV27 and TRBJ1-1; D might be TRBD1 (5 bases). The V and J ends lost 4 bases and 10 bases respectively, with 13 bases between them. Germline V CDR1 and CDR2: MNHEY, SMNVEV (reference sequence). The CDR3 runs to 12 residues. DNA for the CDR3: TGTGCCAGCAGTTCCGCTTTTGGGGGAGCTTTCTTT. Translating gives CASSSAFGGAFF.

V is TRBV4-1 and J is TRBJ2-5, with 7 bases fitting TRBD2. The CDR3 length is 16 residues. The germline gives CDR1 MGHRA, CDR2 YSYEKL. J was trimmed by 2 bases and V by 0 bases; bases with no gene match: 6. CDR3: CASSQDQGGGQETQYF. CDR3 coding DNA: TGCGCCAGCAGCCAAGATCAGGGCGGGGGTCAAGAGACCCAGTACTTC.

This clonotype was picked up many times. CDR3 coding DNA: TGCGCCAGCAGCCAAGCAGCGGGAGGGATCTACGAGCAGTACTTC. Translating it yields CASSQAAGGIYEQYF. The genes are TRBV4-1 and TRBJ2-7, with 10 nucleotides matching TRBD2. Per germline, CDR1 MGHRA and CDR2 YSYEKL. Losses at the gene ends were 1 base for V and 3 bases for J; bases not matched to a gene: 3. The CDR3 is made up of 15 amino acids.

This clonotype has a handful of counts. The J gene is TRBJ1-1, the V gene TRBV10-1, with D perhaps TRBD1 (6 bases). The CDR3 is made up of 16 amino acids. Germline V gene sequence: CDR1 WNHNN, CDR2 SYGVQD (reference sequence). Trimming shortened V by 5 bases and J by 3 bases, and 19 bases separated the two germline ends. CDR3 in amino acids: CASSPTWAGVDTEAFF. CDR3 nucleotides: TGCGCCAGCAGTCCTACTTGGGCAGGGGTGGACACTGAAGCTTTCTTT.

This chain connects TRBV5-6 to TRBJ2-7; no definite D call. The CDR3 spans 12 residues. From germline, CDR1 is SGHDT and CDR2 YYEEEE. Trimming shortened V by 2 bases and J by 4 bases, and 7 bases separated the two germline ends. This CDR3 is CASSFGEYEQYF. As DNA, the CDR3 is TGTGCCAGCAGCTTCGGAGAGTACGAGCAGTACTTC. Drawing the rest from reference TRBV5-6 and TRBJ2-7, the complete variable domain is DAGVTQSPTHLIKTRGQQVTLRCSPKSGHDTVSWYQQALGQGPQFIFQYYEEEERQRGNFPDRFSGHQFPNYSSELNVNALLLGDSALYLCASSFGEYEQYFGPGTRLTVT.

The rearrangement links TRBV7-2 to TRBJ1-6, with 7 bases that match TRBD1. This CDR3 comprises 17 residues. Per germline, CDR1 SGHTA and CDR2 FQGNSA. The J segment lost 1 base and the V segment lost 1 base, leaving 4 bases of the junction unmatched. The CDR3 DNA follows: TGTGCCAGCAGCTTAGAGGACAGGAGGTCCTATAATTCACCCCTCCACTTT. This codes for CASSLEDRRSYNSPLHF.

The gene calls are TRBV20-1 and TRBJ2-2; possibly TRBD1 for D (5 bases). The V gene lost 5 bases and the J gene lost 5 bases, with 9 bases spanning the gap. The CDR3 is 12 residues long. Germline V gene data show CDR1 as DFQATT and CDR2 as SNEGSKA (reference sequence). Here the CDR3 reads CSAPGLTGELFF. In DNA, the CDR3 is TGCAGTGCTCCAGGGTTGACCGGGGAGCTGTTTTTT.

This clonotype was counted between two and nine times. This rearrangement joins TRBV20-1 to TRBJ2-7; D is perhaps TRBD1 or TRBD2 (6 bases each). The ends were cut back, 0 bases at V and 6 bases at J, with 18 bases in the middle. There are 15 residues in the CDR3. Germline CDR1 DFQATT, CDR2 SNEGSKA (reference sequence). Here the CDR3 reads CSARDTGRTGLEQYF. CDR3 in DNA: TGCAGTGCTAGAGATACAGGGAGGACCGGGCTCGAGCAGTACTTC.

At least ten counts were recorded for this clonotype. The J gene is TRBJ1-1, the V gene TRBV7-8; D is unclear. Trimming took off 1 base at V and 3 bases at J, with 9 bases between the two ends. Germline CDR1 reads SGHVS; CDR2 reads FQNEAQ. This CDR3 comprises 14 residues. CDR3 sequence: CASSLGDGDTEAFF. The CDR3 coding sequence is TGTGCCAGCAGCTTAGGTGACGGTGACACTGAAGCTTTCTTT.

The chain recombines TRBV7-9 with TRBJ2-5; possibly TRBD1 for D (5 bases). CDR1 and CDR2 from the germline V gene are SEHNR and FQNEAQ (reference sequence). The CDR3 loop spans 14 amino acids. V dropped 2 bases and J dropped 3 bases, with 10 bases sitting between them. CDR3 in DNA: TGTGCCAGCAGCTTATCCGCAGGGAAAGAGACCCAGTACTTC. This gives the protein CASSLSAGKETQYF. The full variable domain, completed using reference TRBV7-9 and TRBJ2-5, is DTGVSQNPRHKITKRGQNVTFRCDPISEHNRLYWYRQTLGQGPEFLTYFQNEAQLEKSRLLSDRFSAERPKGSFSTLEIQRTEQGDSAMYLCASSLSAGKETQYFGPGTRLLVL.

V is TRBV3-1 and J is TRBJ1-5; no definite D call. Per the germline V gene, CDR1 is LGHDT and CDR2 is YNNKEL (reference sequence). The CDR3 is 12 residues long. V lost 8 bases and J lost 0, with 5 bases in between. The CDR3 sequence is CASGDSNQPQHF. The CDR3 DNA reads TGTGCCAGCGGGGATAGCAATCAGCCCCAGCATTTT.

This clonotype has more than one count but fewer than ten. V and J are TRBV15 and TRBJ1-4; D unclear. The germline V gene encodes CDR1 LNHNV and CDR2 YYDKDF (reference sequence). V lost 8 bases and J 4 bases, leaving 11 bases between the germline ends. CDR3 size: 13 residues. CDR3 coding DNA: TGTGCCACCTACGGGATTAATAATGAAAAACTGTTTTTT. This translates into CATYGINNEKLFF.

Note on this clonotype: One junction end does not reproduce the germline sequence, and a read error may be involved. The J gene is TRBJ2-1, the V gene TRBV7-9; a possible D gene is TRBD1 (6 bases). Germline V gene data show CDR1 as SEHNR and CDR2 as FQNEAQ (reference sequence). The CDR3 length is 13 residues. CDR3 DNA sequence: TGTGTCAGCAGCTCCCGGGACACCAATGAGCAGTTCTTC. Amino acids: CVSSSRDTNEQFF.

A few counts support this clonotype. The chain uses TRBV6-5 and TRBJ2-1; 8 bases fit TRBD1. From germline, CDR1 is MNHEY and CDR2 SVGAGI. V lost 0 bases and J lost 4; bases outside the gene matches: 8. CDR3 size: 17 residues. The CDR3 nucleotides read TGTGCCAGCAGTTACTCGGGCCCAGGGGGCGTATACAATGAGCAGTTCTTC. Translating gives CASSYSGPGGVYNEQFF.

The table lists this clonotype with a few counts. The chain couples TRBV4-3 to TRBJ1-4; tentatively, D is TRBD1 (5 bases). Trimming shortened V by 3 bases and J by 6 bases, and 14 bases separated the two germline ends. Germline values: CDR1 LGHNA, CDR2 YSLEER. This CDR3 has 15 residues. CDR3 nucleotide sequence: TGCGCCAGCAGCCACTTGAGGGGATCGGATGAAAAACTGTTTTTT. Its protein product is CASSHLRGSDEKLFF.

V is TRBV10-1 and J is TRBJ2-3; 8 nucleotides match TRBD2. V trimming: 3 bases; J trimming: 4 bases; junction bases outside the gene matches: 12. This CDR3 spans 17 amino acids. Germline V lookup: CDR1 WNHNN, CDR2 SYGVQD (reference sequence). CDR3 coding DNA: TGCGCCAGCAGTGATTCCTCCTATGGACTAGCCCCAGATACGCAGTATTTT. Translation: CASSDSSYGLAPDTQYF.

The chain employs TRBV5-1 and TRBJ1-2; D unresolved. The CDR3 covers 14 residues. V lost 4 bases to trimming and J lost 4 bases, with 14 bases between them. Germline loops: CDR1 SGHRS, CDR2 YFSETQ. The CDR3 nucleotides read TGCGCCAGCAGCGATGAGCTGGGTATCTATGGCTACACCTTC. Amino acids: CASSDELGIYGYTF.

V gene TRBV12-3 or TRBV12-4 combines with J gene TRBJ2-3; 10 bases fit TRBD1. This CDR3 spans 16 amino acids. V dropped 6 bases and J dropped 2; count of bases not matched to a gene: 8. In nucleotides, the CDR3 is TGTGCCAGCAGCCCCCGGACAGGGGGTTCCACAGATACGCAGTATTTT. Its protein product is CASSPRTGGSTDTQYF.

This clonotype was recorded a few times. V usage is TRBV30 and J usage is TRBJ2-2; D is uncertain. Germline loops: CDR1 GTSNPN, CDR2 SVGIG (reference sequence). Trimming removed 4 bases at V and 2 bases at J, with 14 bases between. This CDR3 has 15 residues. As DNA, the CDR3 is TGTGCCTGGAAGAGCCTCGGAATAAACACCGGGGAGCTGTTTTTT. Translation: CAWKSLGINTGELFF. Full variable domain (remainder filled in from reference TRBV30 and TRBJ2-2): SQTIHQWPATLVQPVGSPLSLECTVEGTSNPNLYWYRQAAGRGLQLLFYSVGIGQISSEVPQNLSASRPQDRQFILSSKKLLLSDSGFYLCAWKSLGINTGELFFGEGSRLTVL.

V gene TRBV11-2 combines with J gene TRBJ2-1; 11 bases match TRBD2. The CDR3 consists of 16 residues. V dropped 6 bases and J dropped 7; count of bases not matched to a gene: 11. Germline-derived CDR1 and CDR2 are SGHAT and FQNNGV. The CDR3 DNA reads as TGTGCCAGCAGAAACCTTACTAGCGGGAGAGGAAATGAGCAGTTCTTC. As protein: CASRNLTSGRGNEQFF.

This clonotype was recorded at least ten times. V gene TRBV6-4 combines with J gene TRBJ2-7, with D possibly being TRBD1 (5 bases). This CDR3 region has 11 residues. Germline V gives CDR1 MRHNA, CDR2 SNTAGT. Trimming took off 3 bases at V and 6 bases at J, with 6 bases between the two ends. The CDR3 DNA follows: TGTGCCAGCAGTGAAGGGGTCGAGCAGTACGTC. It translates to CASSEGVEQYV.

This chain connects TRBV3-1 to TRBJ1-2; tentatively, D is TRBD1 (6 bases). CDR3 size: 13 residues. V lost 8 bases to trimming and J lost 4 bases, with 14 bases between them. Germline values: CDR1 LGHDT, CDR2 YNNKEL (reference sequence). CDR3 residues: CASAPTGTYGYTF. For the CDR3, the DNA is TGTGCCAGCGCGCCGACAGGAACCTATGGCTACACCTTC.

The sample holds a few counts of this clonotype. The chain recombines TRBV4-1 with TRBJ2-2, with D hard to call. Germline V gives CDR1 MGHRA, CDR2 YSYEKL. The V end was cut by 1 base, the J end by 7 bases, with 13 bases between. CDR3 length equals 15 residues. The CDR3 DNA follows: TGCGCCAGCAGCCAAGGGCGAAGGGCCCGCGGGGAGCTGTTTTTT. Protein sequence: CASSQGRRARGELFF.

This clonotype is a singleton in its sample. The chain couples TRBV2 to TRBJ2-1; D is possibly TRBD1 (6 bases). The CDR3 runs 13 residues. Germline V lookup: CDR1 SNHLY, CDR2 FYNNEI. The ends were cut back, 6 bases at V and 9 bases at J, with 15 bases in the middle. The CDR3 nucleotides are TGTGCCAGCAGCGGGACAATATCCCGTGAGCAGTTCTTC. It encodes CASSGTISREQFF.

This clonotype was seen many times. The chain has TRBV6-5 and TRBJ2-1; the D is unclear. The germline CDR1 and CDR2 sequences are MNHEY and SVGAGI. The CDR3 totals 12 residues. Trimming cost V 0 bases and J 7 bases, with 4 bases left between them. The DNA of the CDR3 is TGTGCCAGCAGTTACTCTGGTAATGAGCAGTTCTTC. Residues: CASSYSGNEQFF.